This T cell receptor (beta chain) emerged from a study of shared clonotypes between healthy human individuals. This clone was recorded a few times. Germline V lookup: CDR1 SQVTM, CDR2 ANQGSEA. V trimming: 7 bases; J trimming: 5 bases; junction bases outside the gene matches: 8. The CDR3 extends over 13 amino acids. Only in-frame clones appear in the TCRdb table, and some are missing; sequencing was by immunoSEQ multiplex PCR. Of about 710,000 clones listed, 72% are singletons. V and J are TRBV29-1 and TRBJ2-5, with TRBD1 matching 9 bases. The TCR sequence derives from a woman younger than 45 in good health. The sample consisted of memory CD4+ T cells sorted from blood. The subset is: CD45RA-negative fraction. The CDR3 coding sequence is TGCAGCGGGGGGAAGGACAGGGGTGAGACCCAGTACTTC. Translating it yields CSGGKDRGETQYF.